This TCR beta chain is drawn from a study of PD-1 blockade in classical Hodgkin lymphoma. Study in general: Every 2 weeks, patients had 3 mg/kg nivolumab intravenously. The study, taken as a whole, reports: Healthy donors reportedly exceeded newly diagnosed patients in baseline TCR diversity. The study found complete responders had baseline diversity similar to newly diagnosed patients.

Time point given: cycle 4 day 1 (C4D1), after five to seven weeks of nivolumab. The patients all showed relapse after autologous stem cell transplantation, while their brentuximab vedotin exposure varied. Magnetic negative selection of thawed PBMCs yielded the CD8+ T cells. Repertoires were generated with immunoSEQ multiplex PCR, while TCRdb's copy carries only in-frame clones and drops some. The sample lists about 20,000 clones, roughly 80% occurring once. Concerning this clone: Its antigen is as yet unknown.

CDR3 length: 16 amino acids. In germline, CDR1 is SGHDT, CDR2 YYEEEE. Trimming took 0 bases from V and 0 from J, leaving 12 bases between them. The clonotype comes from a human donor with classical Hodgkin lymphoma. The genes are TRBV5-6 and TRBJ1-2; D ambiguous. Source: CD8+ T cells from blood, taken before the fourth cycle of nivolumab. CDR3 protein: CASSLVRAEANYGYTF. The CDR3, as DNA: TGTGCCAGCAGCTTGGTTAGGGCTGAAGCTAACTATGGCTACACCTTC.